This TCR beta chain was sequenced during a study of neoadjuvant anti-PD-1 for oral cavity cancer. Findings and limits, study-wide: Higher pretreatment blood Treg/Th17 ratios correlated with higher pretreatment blood and lower post-treatment tumor TCRbeta clonality.

This sample's time point: after neoadjuvant nivolumab, at surgical resection. The CDR3 spans 14 residues. J lost 2 bases, V lost 4 bases, and 4 bases had no gene match. Germline loops: CDR1 MNHNY, CDR2 SVGAGI (reference sequence). In regard to this clone: Its antigen is unknown.

The data were produced by immunoSEQ multiplex PCR, yet TCRdb's version contains in-frame clones alone and is incomplete. The data show around 65,000 clones, 85% to 90% seen once. The sequenced sample was PBMCs, obtained after nivolumab (anti-PD-1) treatment. The gene calls are TRBV6-6 and TRBJ1-1, with 7 bases fitting TRBD1. The sequence was collected from a person between 40 and 85 years old with oral cavity squamous cell carcinoma. CDR3 sequence (DNA): TGTGCCAGCAGTTCGACAGGGAGAAACACTGAAGCTTTCTTT. It specifies CASSSTGRNTEAFF.